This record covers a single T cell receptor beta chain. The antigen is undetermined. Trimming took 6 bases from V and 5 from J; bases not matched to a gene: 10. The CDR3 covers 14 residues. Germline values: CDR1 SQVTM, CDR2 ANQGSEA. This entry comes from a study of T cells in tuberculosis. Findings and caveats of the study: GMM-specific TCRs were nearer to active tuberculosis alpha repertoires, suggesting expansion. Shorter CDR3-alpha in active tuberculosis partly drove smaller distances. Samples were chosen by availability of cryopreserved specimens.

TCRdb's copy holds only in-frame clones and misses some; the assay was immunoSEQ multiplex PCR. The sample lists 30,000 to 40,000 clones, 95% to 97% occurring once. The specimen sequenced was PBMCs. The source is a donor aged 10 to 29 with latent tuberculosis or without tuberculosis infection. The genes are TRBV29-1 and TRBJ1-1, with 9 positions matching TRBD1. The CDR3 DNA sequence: TGCAGCGTCGTTAAGGACAGGGGCGGTACTGAAGCTTTCTTT. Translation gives CSVVKDRGGTEAFF.